These 9 T cell receptor beta chains were sequenced from one sample in a study of shared clonotypes between healthy human individuals. Some clones are missing from TCRdb's copy, which holds only in-frame ones; the method was immunoSEQ multiplex PCR. There are some 2,400,000 clones in the sample; roughly 95% occur only once, and about 0.13% lies in the top ten. The sample was naive CD4+ T cells sorted from blood. The sample's subset: CD45RA+ positively selected. These receptor sequences come from a man aged 18 to 35 in good health.

The chain recombines TRBV5-1 with TRBJ2-1; D is perhaps TRBD2 (6 bases). This CDR3 spans 15 amino acids. V was cut by 4 bases and J by 5 bases, with 16 bases left in between. Germline V gene data show CDR1 as SGHRS and CDR2 as YFSETQ. Here the CDR3 DNA reads TGCGCCAGCAGCCCCCCCCTCGGCGGGAACAATGAGCAGTTCTTC. It codes for CASSPPLGGNNEQFF.

V and J are TRBV19 and TRBJ2-3; maybe TRBD2 (5 bases). Germline V CDR1 and CDR2: LNHDA, SQIVND (reference sequence). This CDR3 is built from 15 residues. Between the trimmed V and J ends, which lost 5 bases and 0 bases, there was a span of 12 bases. CDR3 sequence: CASSPRRPSTDTQYF. The CDR3 nucleotides read TGTGCCAGTAGTCCGCGGAGGCCTAGCACAGATACGCAGTATTTT.

The chain couples TRBV4-3 to TRBJ1-1; no clear D. Germline assignment: CDR1 LGHNA and CDR2 YSLEER. The CDR3 sequence is 13 residues long. V lost 3 bases, J lost 4 bases, and 9 bases lay in between. CDR3 coding DNA: TGCGCCAGCAGCCACCAAGATGGCACTGAAGCTTTCTTT. As protein: CASSHQDGTEAFF.

This rearrangement joins TRBV5-4 to TRBJ2-5, with D possibly being TRBD1 (6 bases). V lost 3 bases, J lost 2 bases, and 11 bases lay in between. The CDR3 length is 14 residues. The germline V gene encodes CDR1 SGHNT and CDR2 YYREEE (reference sequence). CDR3 bases: TGTGCCAGCAGCTCTCAGGGGCCACAAGAGACCCAGTACTTC. This sequence encodes CASSSQGPQETQYF. Based on the CDR3 plus reference TRBV5-4 and TRBJ2-5, the full variable domain is ETGVTQSPTHLIKTRGQQVTLRCSSQSGHNTVSWYQQALGQGPQFIFQYYREEENGRGNFPPRFSGLQFPNYSSELNVNALELDDSALYLCASSSQGPQETQYFGPGTRLLVL.

The CDR3 reads CASSRRAKETQYF. The DNA for the CDR3 is TGTGCCAGCAGCCGCCGGGCGAAAGAGACCCAGTACTTC. The chain joins TRBV9 to TRBJ2-5; D uncertain. The CDR3 is 13 amino acids. Germline-derived CDR1 and CDR2 are SGDLS and YYNGEE. V was pared by 4 bases and J by 3 bases, with 10 bases between.

This chain connects TRBV10-3 to TRBJ2-7; 10 nucleotides align to TRBD2. Per germline, CDR1 ENHRY and CDR2 SYGVKD. The CDR3 loop spans 16 amino acids. With V trimmed by 0 bases and J by 3 bases, 5 bases remained unmatched. CDR3 nucleotides: TGTGCCATCAGTGAGTCGGCCCTAGCGGGAGACTACGAGCAGTACTTC. It is translated as CAISESALAGDYEQYF.

On this clone itself: One end of the junction does not line up with germline, which may come from a read error. J is TRBJ2-5 and V is TRBV11-1; 11 bases are a match to TRBD2. This CDR3 is 14 amino acids long. In germline, CDR1 is SGHAT, CDR2 FQDESV (reference sequence). CDR3 in DNA: TGTGCCAGCAGCGTAGCGGGGGGGCAAGAGACCCAGTACTTC. Protein sequence: CASSVAGGQETQYF.

This clone has a handful of counts. This chain connects TRBV11-2 to TRBJ1-2; 10 nucleotides agree with TRBD1. Trimming removed 5 bases from V and 2 bases from J; junction bases left unmatched: 8. Germline V gives CDR1 SGHAT, CDR2 FQNNGV. This CDR3 comprises 16 residues. Written as DNA, the CDR3 is TGTGCCAGCAGCCCAGTGGGACAGGGGTCGAACTATGGCTACACCTTC. It yields the protein CASSPVGQGSNYGYTF.

The gene calls are TRBV5-4 and TRBJ2-2, with D unresolved. The germline CDR1 and CDR2 sequences are SGHNT and YYREEE (reference sequence). V dropped 0 bases and J dropped 2 bases, with 8 bases sitting between them. The CDR3 spans 15 residues. CDR3: CASSLGLFNTGELFF. CDR3 nucleotide sequence: TGTGCCAGCAGCTTGGGACTCTTTAACACCGGGGAGCTGTTTTTT.